This T cell receptor (beta chain) appears in the sequencing data of a study of T cell changes during pregnancy in multiple sclerosis. The protocol was immunoSEQ multiplex PCR, while the TCRdb copy is restricted to in-frame clones and leaves out a portion. The sample lists 41,000 or so clones; around 89% were seen once. Per the germline V gene, CDR1 is LGHNA and CDR2 is YSLEER. V dropped 0 bases and J dropped 4; count of bases not matched to a gene: 3. The CDR3 loop spans 16 amino acids. The chain has TRBV4-3 and TRBJ2-1, with 10 bases fitting TRBD1. Sequenced material: CD4+ T cells from peripheral blood mononuclear cells, taken in the first trimester of pregnancy. This TCR derives from a female donor with multiple sclerosis, enrolled in a pregnancy study. Here the CDR3 DNA reads TGCGCCAGCAGCCAAGAGGGGGGACAGGGGTACAATGAGCAGTTCTTC. Its protein product is CASSQEGGQGYNEQFF.